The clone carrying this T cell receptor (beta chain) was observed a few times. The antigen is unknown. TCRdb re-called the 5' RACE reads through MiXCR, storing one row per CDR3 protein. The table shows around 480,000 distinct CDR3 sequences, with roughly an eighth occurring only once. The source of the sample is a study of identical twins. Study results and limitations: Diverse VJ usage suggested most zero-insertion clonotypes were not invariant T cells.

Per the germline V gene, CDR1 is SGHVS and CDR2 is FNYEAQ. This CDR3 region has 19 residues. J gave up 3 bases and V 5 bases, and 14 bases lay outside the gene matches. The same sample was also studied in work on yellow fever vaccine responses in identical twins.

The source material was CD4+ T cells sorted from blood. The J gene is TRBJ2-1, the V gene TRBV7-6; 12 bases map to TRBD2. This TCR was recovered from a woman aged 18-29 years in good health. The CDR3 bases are TGTGCCAGCAGCCCACCCTCCCCTCTAGCGGGGGGGCACTACAATGAGCAGTTCTTC. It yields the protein CASSPPSPLAGGHYNEQFF.